This TCR beta chain was found in a study of blood T cell repertoires in COVID-19. Study summary: Whether acute or convalescent, the COVID-19 samples came from the United States, Italy and Spain.

Germline lookup yields CDR1 SNHLY and CDR2 FYNNEI. Trimming pared 6 bases from V and 6 bases from J, leaving 11 bases between. The CDR3 extends over 13 amino acids. As handled by the study authors: Counts of nucleated cells, estimated from reference gene primer amplification, were obtained. Libraries were prepared by immunoSEQ multiplex PCR; TCRdb keeps only in-frame clonotypes and omits some of them. The D gene and trimming were derived from the DNA, and the V and J assignments and clone size from that table. Here the sample spans over 150,000 clones, 60% to 80% being singletons. V usage is TRBV2 and J usage is TRBJ2-2; weak D call: TRBD1 (6 bases). The sample taken for sequencing was peripheral blood. This clonotype originated in a woman in her seventies with acute or convalescent COVID-19. The CDR3 nucleotides read TGTGCCAGCAGGTACAGGGAAGCCGGGGAGCTGTTTTTT. Its translation: CASRYREAGELFF. Combining the CDR3 with reference TRBV2 and TRBJ2-2 gives the whole variable domain EPEVTQTPSHQVTQMGQEVILRCVPISNHLYFYWYRQILGQKVEFLVSFYNNEISEKSEIFDDQFSVERPDGSNFTLKIRSTKLEDSAMYFCASRYREAGELFFGEGSRLTVL.